These T cell receptor beta chains were read from a single sample in a study of blood T cell repertoires in COVID-19. Sequencing used immunoSEQ multiplex PCR; TCRdb keeps in-frame clones, though not all of them. In the table there are roughly 330,000 clones, more than 75% of which are singletons. Material for sequencing was PBMCs or T cells enriched from blood (not recorded which). The receptors were sampled from a woman aged 25 to 45 who had recovered from COVID-19. The CDR3 runs from the conserved cysteine through the conserved F or W. The D gene is left open where the match is weak. Clone size is shown for a subset of rows, as once, few, many or a class of expanded clone.

v_gene,j_gene,d_gene,abundance,CDR3aa,CDR3nt
TRBV5-6,TRBJ1-6,.,.,CASSYITTPLHF,TGTGCCAGCAGCTATATTACTACACCCCTCCACTTT
TRBV6-5,TRBJ1-2,.,.,CASSTRTAAYGYTF,TGTGCCAGCAGTACCCGGACAGCAGCCTATGGCTACACCTTC
TRBV27,TRBJ1-4,.,.,CASSFQGYEKLFF,TGTGCCAGCAGTTTCCAGGGATATGAAAAACTGTTTTTT
TRBV11-2,TRBJ1-2,TRBD1,.,CASSLDPGQASGYTF,TGTGCCAGCAGCTTAGATCCCGGACAGGCAAGTGGCTACACCTTC
TRBV19,TRBJ2-7,.,.,CASSPQTDSYEQYF,TGTGCCAGTAGTCCTCAGACAGATTCCTACGAGCAGTACTTC
TRBV13,TRBJ2-5,TRBD1,once,CASSNRQGPRGGETQYF,TGTGCCAGCAGCAACCGACAGGGGCCAAGAGGAGGAGAGACCCAGTACTTC
TRBV7-9,TRBJ1-6,.,.,CASGGEGAPLHF,TGTGCCAGCGGGGGGGAGGGCGCACCCCTCCACTTT
TRBV2,TRBJ1-2,TRBD1,.,CASSDRTGVDYGYTF,TGTGCCAGCAGTGATAGGACAGGGGTGGATTATGGCTACACCTTC
TRBV7-2,TRBJ2-2,TRBD2,.,CASSDTSGGLSGELFF,TGTGCCAGCAGCGATACTAGCGGGGGGCTGTCCGGGGAGCTGTTTTTT
TRBV7-9,TRBJ1-1,TRBD1,.,CASSAFTGARAEAFF,TGTGCCAGCAGCGCATTCACAGGGGCAAGGGCTGAAGCTTTCTTT
TRBV11-2,TRBJ1-2,.,.,CASSLSRVSGGYTF,TGTGCCAGCAGCTTGTCTCGGGTCTCCGGTGGCTACACCTTC
TRBV24-1,TRBJ2-3,.,.,CATSDPQGGSTDTQYF,TGTGCCACCAGTGACCCACAGGGCGGGAGCACAGATACGCAGTATTTT
TRBV28,TRBJ2-7,.,few,CASSFSQGYPYEQYF,TGTGCCAGCAGTTTCAGTCAGGGCTACCCCTACGAGCAGTACTTC
TRBV30,TRBJ1-2,.,once,CACPREVGGYTF,TGTGCCTGCCCTCGGGAGGTGGGGGGCTACACCTTC
TRBV21-1,TRBJ2-7,.,.,CASSLTGTGGYEQYF,TGTGCCAGCAGCCTAACCGGGACAGGGGGTTACGAGCAGTACTTC
TRBV7-2,TRBJ1-2,TRBD1,.,CASSLAGTGVLYGYTF,TGTGCCAGCAGCTTAGCCGGGACAGGCGTCCTCTATGGCTACACCTTC
TRBV3-1/TRBV3-2,TRBJ2-5,.,.,CASSQGPIGGETQYF,TGTGCCAGCAGCCAAGGTCCCATCGGGGGAGAGACCCAGTACTTC
TRBV6-5,TRBJ1-2,TRBD1,once,CASSQSWTGDGYTF,TGTGCCAGCAGTCAATCGTGGACAGGGGATGGCTACACCTTC
TRBV10-1,TRBJ1-5,.,once,CASSETGYQPQHF,TGCGCCAGCAGTGAGACAGGTTATCAGCCCCAGCATTTT
TRBV9,TRBJ1-1,.,.,CASNLGGGAEAFF,TGTGCCAGCAACCTTGGGGGGGGAGCTGAAGCTTTCTTT
TRBV4-2,TRBJ2-6,TRBD2,.,CASSLTGGVNVLTF,TGTGCCAGCAGCCTTACCGGGGGGGTCAACGTCCTGACTTTC
TRBV29-1,TRBJ2-2,.,.,CSVGDRGAAGELFF,TGCAGCGTTGGAGATCGGGGGGCTGCAGGGGAGCTGTTTTTT
TRBV28,TRBJ1-2,.,.,CASSPIDYGYTF,TGTGCCAGCAGTCCAATAGACTATGGCTACACCTTC
TRBV6-2/TRBV6-3,TRBJ2-1,TRBD1,.,CASSITTTGASEQFF,TGTGCCAGCAGCATAACTACTACAGGGGCCTCTGAGCAGTTCTTC
TRBV18,TRBJ1-5,.,few,CASSPGQTQPQHF,TGTGCCAGCTCACCCGGACAGACTCAGCCCCAGCATTTT
TRBV19,TRBJ1-1,.,.,CASSMAHNTEAFF,TGTGCCAGTAGTATGGCCCATAACACTGAAGCTTTCTTT
TRBV7-2,TRBJ1-1,.,.,CASSLLVDTEAFF,TGTGCCAGCAGCTTACTAGTGGACACTGAAGCTTTCTTT
TRBV6-5,TRBJ1-1,TRBD1,.,CASSPQGAGTEAFF,TGTGCCAGCAGTCCCCAGGGGGCCGGTACTGAAGCTTTCTTT
TRBV5-1,TRBJ1-2,.,.,CASSLDPTAYGYTF,TGCGCCAGCAGCTTGGACCCGACAGCTTATGGCTACACCTTC
TRBV27,TRBJ2-2,TRBD1,.,CASSLGRGRTGELFF,TGTGCCAGCAGTTTGGGCAGGGGGCGAACCGGGGAGCTGTTTTTT
TRBV4-1,TRBJ2-2,TRBD2,.,CASSALGLAGGSTGELFF,TGCGCCAGCAGCGCCTTGGGACTAGCGGGGGGGAGCACCGGGGAGCTGTTTTTT
TRBV19,TRBJ2-7,.,.,CASSSDGGYEQYF,TGTGCCAGTAGTTCGGACGGAGGATACGAGCAGTACTTC
TRBV7-6,TRBJ2-1,TRBD2,once,CASALTGGNEQFF,TGTGCCAGTGCGCTCACGGGGGGCAATGAGCAGTTCTTC
TRBV14,TRBJ2-3,TRBD1,.,CASSITGAHRAYF,TGTGCCAGCAGCATCACAGGGGCCCATAGAGCGTATTTT
TRBV12-3/TRBV12-4,TRBJ1-1,.,once,CASRRDSYEAFF,TGTGCCAGCAGACGAGACAGCTATGAAGCTTTCTTT
TRBV19,TRBJ1-4,.,.,CASSISGNREKLFF,TGTGCCAGTAGTATTTCCGGGAATCGGGAAAAACTGTTTTTT
TRBV6-1,TRBJ1-6,TRBD1,.,CASSDQPGQGFSPLHF,TGTGCCAGCAGTGATCAACCGGGACAGGGGTTTTCACCCCTCCACTTT
TRBV5-6,TRBJ2-7,TRBD1,.,CASSVRQGRAYEQYF,TGTGCCAGCAGCGTCAGACAGGGAAGAGCCTACGAGCAGTACTTC
TRBV7-2,TRBJ1-2,.,.,CASSLSAGGSSYGYTF,TGTGCCAGCAGCTTAAGTGCCGGGGGTTCGAGCTATGGCTACACCTTC
TRBV29-1,TRBJ1-1,TRBD1,.,CSGGRTGGKAFF,TGCAGCGGAGGAAGGACAGGGGGCAAAGCTTTCTTT
TRBV5-1,TRBJ1-6,.,few,CASRGSFNSPLHF,TGCGCCAGCCGGGGGAGCTTTAATTCACCCCTCCACTTT
TRBV10-2,TRBJ1-1,.,.,CASRQATEAFF,TGCGCCAGCCGCCAGGCCACTGAAGCTTTCTTT
TRBV25-1,TRBJ1-4,.,.,CASSESAPGGEKLFF,TGTGCCAGCAGTGAATCGGCCCCTGGGGGGGAAAAACTGTTTTTT
TRBV11-1,TRBJ2-2,.,.,CASSLWTAGELFF,TGTGCCAGCAGCTTATGGACAGCCGGGGAGCTGTTTTTT
TRBV15,TRBJ1-5,.,once,CATSSINQPQHF,TGTGCCACCAGCAGCATTAATCAGCCCCAGCATTTT
TRBV2,TRBJ1-4,.,.,CASSSGGINEKLFF,TGTGCCAGCAGTTCCGGAGGTATTAATGAAAAACTGTTTTTT